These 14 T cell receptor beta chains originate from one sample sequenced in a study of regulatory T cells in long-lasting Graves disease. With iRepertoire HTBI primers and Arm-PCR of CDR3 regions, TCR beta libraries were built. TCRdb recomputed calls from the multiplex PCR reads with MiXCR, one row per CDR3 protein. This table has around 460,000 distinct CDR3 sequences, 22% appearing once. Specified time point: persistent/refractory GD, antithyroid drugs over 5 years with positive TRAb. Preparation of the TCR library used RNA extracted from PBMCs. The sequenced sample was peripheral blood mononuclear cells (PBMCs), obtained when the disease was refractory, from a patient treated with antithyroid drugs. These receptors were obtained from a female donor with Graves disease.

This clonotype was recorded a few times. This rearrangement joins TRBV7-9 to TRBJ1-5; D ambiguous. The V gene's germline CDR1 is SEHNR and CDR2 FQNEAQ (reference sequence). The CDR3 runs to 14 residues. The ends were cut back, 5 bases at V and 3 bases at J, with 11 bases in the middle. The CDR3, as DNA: TGTGCCAGCAGCCCGGGTGGAGACAATCAGCCCCAGCATTTT. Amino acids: CASSPGGDNQPQHF.

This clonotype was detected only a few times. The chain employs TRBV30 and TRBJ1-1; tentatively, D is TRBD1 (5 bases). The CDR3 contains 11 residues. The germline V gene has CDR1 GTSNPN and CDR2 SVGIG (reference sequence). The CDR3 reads CATMWGTEAFF. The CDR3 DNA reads TGTGCGACTATGTGGGGGACTGAAGCTTTCTTT.

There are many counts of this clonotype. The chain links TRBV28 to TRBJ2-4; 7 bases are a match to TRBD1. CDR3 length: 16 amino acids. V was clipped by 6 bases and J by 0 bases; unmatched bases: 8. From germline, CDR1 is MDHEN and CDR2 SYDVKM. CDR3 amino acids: CASRDTGASAKNIQYF. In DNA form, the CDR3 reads TGTGCCAGCAGGGATACAGGGGCCTCAGCCAAAAACATTCAGTACTTC.

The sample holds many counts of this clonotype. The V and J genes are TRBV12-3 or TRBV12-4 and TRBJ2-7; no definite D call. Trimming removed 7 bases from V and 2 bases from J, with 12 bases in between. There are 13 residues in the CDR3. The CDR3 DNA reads TGTGCCAGCACCACACGAAGCCCCTACGAGCAGTACTTC. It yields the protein CASTTRSPYEQYF.

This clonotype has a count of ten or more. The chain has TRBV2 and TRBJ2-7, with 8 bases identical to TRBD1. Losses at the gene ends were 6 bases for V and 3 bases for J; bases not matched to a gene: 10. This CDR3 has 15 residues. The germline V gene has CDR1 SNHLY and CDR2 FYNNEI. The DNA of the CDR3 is TGTGCCAGCAGATCCATGGACAGGGTCGACTACGAGCAGTACTTC. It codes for CASRSMDRVDYEQYF.

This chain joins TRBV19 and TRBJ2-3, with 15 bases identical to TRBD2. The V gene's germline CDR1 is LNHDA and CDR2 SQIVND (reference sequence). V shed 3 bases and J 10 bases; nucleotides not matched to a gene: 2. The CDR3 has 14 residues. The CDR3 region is CASSIGLAGGAQYF. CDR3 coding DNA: TGTGCCAGTAGTATTGGACTAGCGGGAGGGGCGCAGTATTTT. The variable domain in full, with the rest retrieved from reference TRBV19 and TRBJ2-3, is DGGITQSPKYLFRKEGQNVTLSCEQNLNHDAMYWYRQDPGQGLRLIYYSQIVNDFQKGDIAEGYSVSREKKESFPLTVTSAQKNPTAFYLCASSIGLAGGAQYFGPGTRLTVL.

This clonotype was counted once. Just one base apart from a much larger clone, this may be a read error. The CDR3, as DNA: TGCAGCGTAGGCTCTGGGGCCAGCGTCCTGACTTTC. Translation: CSVGSGASVLTF. The genes are TRBV29-1 and TRBJ2-6; tentatively, D is TRBD1 (5 bases). From germline, CDR1 is SQVTM and CDR2 ANQGSEA. The CDR3 consists of 12 residues.

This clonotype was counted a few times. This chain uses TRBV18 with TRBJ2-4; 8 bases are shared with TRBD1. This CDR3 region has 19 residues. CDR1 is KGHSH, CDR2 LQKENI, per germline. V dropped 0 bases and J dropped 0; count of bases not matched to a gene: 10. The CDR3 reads CASSPPLRTGIRAKNIQYF. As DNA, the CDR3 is TGTGCCAGCTCACCACCGCTTAGGACAGGGATCCGAGCCAAAAACATTCAGTACTTC.

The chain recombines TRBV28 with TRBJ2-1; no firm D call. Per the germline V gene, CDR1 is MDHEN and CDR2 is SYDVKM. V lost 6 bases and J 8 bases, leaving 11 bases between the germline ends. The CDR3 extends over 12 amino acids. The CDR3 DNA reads TGTGCCAGCAGAGGCCTGGACCATGAGCAGTTCTTC. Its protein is CASRGLDHEQFF.

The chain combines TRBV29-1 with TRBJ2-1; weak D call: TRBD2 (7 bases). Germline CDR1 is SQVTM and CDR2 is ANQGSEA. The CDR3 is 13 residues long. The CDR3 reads CSERGGSYNEQFF. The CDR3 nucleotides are TGCAGTGAAAGGGGGGGCTCCTACAATGAGCAGTTCTTC.

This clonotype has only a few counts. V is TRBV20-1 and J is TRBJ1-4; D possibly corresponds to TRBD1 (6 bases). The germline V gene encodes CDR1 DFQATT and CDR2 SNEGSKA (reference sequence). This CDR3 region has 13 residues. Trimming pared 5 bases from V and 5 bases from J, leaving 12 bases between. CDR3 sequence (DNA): TGCAGTGCTCCCCTTGGGGGCAATGAAAAACTGTTTTTT. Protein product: CSAPLGGNEKLFF.

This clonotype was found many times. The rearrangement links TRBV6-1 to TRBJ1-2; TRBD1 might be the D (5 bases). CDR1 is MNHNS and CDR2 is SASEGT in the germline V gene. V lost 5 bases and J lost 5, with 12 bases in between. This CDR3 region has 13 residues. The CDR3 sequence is CASSPRDMYGYTF. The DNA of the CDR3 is TGTGCCAGCAGTCCCAGGGATATGTATGGCTACACCTTC.

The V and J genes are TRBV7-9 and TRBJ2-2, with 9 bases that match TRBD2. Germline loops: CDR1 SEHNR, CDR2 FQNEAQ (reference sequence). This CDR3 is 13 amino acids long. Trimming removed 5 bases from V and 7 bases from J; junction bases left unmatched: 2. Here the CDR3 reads CASSPRGGGELFF. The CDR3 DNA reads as TGTGCCAGCAGCCCGCGGGGGGGCGGGGAGCTGTTTTTT.

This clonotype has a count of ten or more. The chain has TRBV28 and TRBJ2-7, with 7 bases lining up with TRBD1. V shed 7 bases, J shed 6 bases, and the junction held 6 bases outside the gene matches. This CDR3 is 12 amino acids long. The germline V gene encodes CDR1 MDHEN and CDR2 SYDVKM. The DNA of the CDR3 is TGTGCCAGCACAGACAGGGATGGCGAGCAGTACTTC. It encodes CASTDRDGEQYF.